What follows describes a single TCR beta chain. Recruited during active infection, patients (from Seattle) were subsequently followed longitudinally. The data originate from a study of blood T cell repertoires in COVID-19. Whole-study context: Sites in the United States, Italy and Spain provided acute and convalescent COVID-19 samples.

The CDR3 covers 17 residues. V shed 4 bases and J 5 bases; nucleotides not matched to a gene: 13. Germline CDR1 is SGHRS and CDR2 is YFSETQ. Assay used: immunoSEQ multiplex PCR; TCRdb lists only in-frame clones, some missing. The repertoire holds about 260,000 clones, 85% to 90% seen once, with about 11% in the top ten. The receptor was derived from a woman in her twenties or thirties with COVID-19, enrolled during active disease. Sequencing was performed on peripheral blood. This chain connects TRBV5-1 to TRBJ2-7; TRBD2 aligns across 12 bases. This CDR3 is CASSPVNRRLAGDEQYF. The CDR3 bases are TGCGCCAGCAGCCCCGTTAATCGTCGACTAGCGGGAGACGAGCAGTACTTC.